This TCR beta chain was observed in a study of immune cell composition in non-small cell lung cancer. The germline V gene encodes CDR1 MNHNY and CDR2 SVGAGI (reference sequence). Losses at the gene ends were 6 bases for V and 4 bases for J; bases not matched to a gene: 6. This CDR3 has 14 amino acids. Measured with immunoSEQ multiplex PCR; TCRdb has only the in-frame clones, and not every one. The sample contains roughly 10,000 clones, around 62% of which appear only once. Material for sequencing was lung tumor tissue. This receptor was identified in a human donor with non-small cell lung cancer. The gene calls are TRBV6-6 and TRBJ1-5; TRBD1 matches 7 bases. The CDR3 nucleotides read TGTGCCAGCAGAGTCGGGACAGCAAATCAGCCCCAGCATTTT. Translation: CASRVGTANQPQHF.